Below are 23 T cell receptor beta chains sequenced from a single sample in a study of CD8 T cells in ankylosing spondylitis. TCRdb itself ran the 5' RACE reads through MiXCR, one entry per CDR3 protein. The sample comprises some 240,000 distinct CDR3 sequences, roughly a quarter of which are singletons, and around 0.64% rests with the top ten. Sequencing input: blood, either unsorted or a sorted T cell fraction (not recorded which). These receptors came from a male donor with ankylosing spondylitis or in good health (not recorded which).

This clonotype was seen many times. The chain joins TRBV20-1 to TRBJ2-1, with D perhaps matching TRBD2 (6 bases). With 1 base removed from V and 10 bases from J, the gap between germline ends came to 11 bases. Germline V lookup: CDR1 DFQATT, CDR2 SNEGSKA (reference sequence). There are 12 residues in the CDR3. The CDR3 sequence is CSARGPSAEQFF. The CDR3 DNA reads as TGCAGTGCTAGAGGGCCTAGCGCCGAGCAGTTCTTC.

A few counts support this clonotype. The chain is built from TRBV4-2 and TRBJ2-7, with D unresolved. The CDR3 is 15 residues long. V lost 0 bases, J lost 0 bases, and 9 bases lay in between. In germline, CDR1 is LGHNA, CDR2 YNFKEQ. The CDR3 protein is CASSQDLGGSYEQYF. In DNA form, the CDR3 reads TGTGCCAGCAGCCAAGATCTTGGTGGCTCCTACGAGCAGTACTTC.

This chain joins TRBV3-1 and TRBJ1-5; the D gene is possibly TRBD1 (5 bases). This CDR3 region has 17 residues. Germline CDR1 is LGHDT and CDR2 is YNNKEL (reference sequence). Deletions cut 3 bases from V and 0 bases from J, with 15 bases between. The CDR3 DNA reads as TGTGCCAGCAGCCAGGACATATTGTGGAATAGCAATCAGCCCCAGCATTTT. Translation: CASSQDILWNSNQPQHF.

This clonotype was seen many times. The J gene is TRBJ1-4, the V gene TRBV5-1, with unresolved D. Germline values: CDR1 SGHRS, CDR2 YFSETQ. This CDR3 has 15 amino acids. V was cut by 2 bases and J by 4 bases, with 12 bases left in between. Here the CDR3 reads CASSLAGIGNEKLFF. As DNA, the CDR3 is TGCGCCAGCAGCTTAGCGGGGATAGGTAATGAAAAACTGTTTTTT.

The J gene is TRBJ2-1, the V gene TRBV20-1; D uncertain. Trimming stripped 0 bases from V and 0 bases from J, with 9 bases between. There are 15 residues in the CDR3. Germline CDR1 reads DFQATT; CDR2 reads SNEGSKA (reference sequence). CDR3 sequence: CSAREGSNSYNEQFF. The CDR3 DNA follows: TGCAGTGCTAGAGAGGGGTCTAACTCCTACAATGAGCAGTTCTTC.

This rearrangement joins TRBV7-2 to TRBJ2-1, with a tentative D call TRBD1 (6 bases). The CDR3 runs 14 residues. The V end lost 5 bases, the J end lost 6 bases, and 14 bases lay between the germline ends. The germline V gene has CDR1 SGHTA and CDR2 FQGNSA. This CDR3 is CASSINRVGNEQFF. CDR3 coding DNA: TGTGCCAGCAGCATAAACAGGGTTGGCAATGAGCAGTTCTTC.

In its sample, this clonotype was seen many times. V is TRBV29-1 and J is TRBJ2-7, with TRBD2 identical over 11 bases. CDR3 length: 13 residues. CDR1 and CDR2 from the germline V gene are SQVTM and ANQGSEA. With V trimmed by 6 bases and J by 1 base, 2 bases remained unmatched. The CDR3 loop reads CSVGTSGSYEQYF. The CDR3, as DNA: TGCAGCGTGGGGACTAGCGGATCCTACGAGCAGTACTTC.

Only a few counts were recorded for this clonotype. The gene calls are TRBV29-1 and TRBJ2-5, with D tentatively TRBD2 (6 bases). The CDR3 is 13 amino acids. The V gene lost 4 bases and the J gene lost 1 base, with 10 bases spanning the gap. CDR1 is SQVTM, CDR2 ANQGSEA, per germline. The CDR3 bases are TGCAGCGTTGGAGGGAGGACCCAAGAGACCCAGTACTTC. It translates to CSVGGRTQETQYF. The whole variable domain, filled in from reference TRBV29-1 and TRBJ2-5, reads SAVISQKPSRDICQRGTSLTIQCQVDSQVTMMFWYRQQPGQSLTLIATANQGSEATYESGFVIDKFPISRPNLTFSTLTVSNMSPEDSSIYLCSVGGRTQETQYFGPGTRLLVL.

The CDR3 DNA reads TGTGCCAGCACCCTGACAGGGGGCGAAGGGGAGCTGTTTTTT. Translation: CASTLTGGEGELFF. The chain recombines TRBV2 with TRBJ2-2; 10 bases fit TRBD1. Germline CDR1 SNHLY, CDR2 FYNNEI. The CDR3 has 14 residues. V lost 7 bases, J lost 8 bases, and 7 bases stayed unmatched.

This chain connects TRBV2 to TRBJ2-3; D unresolved. The CDR3 extends over 15 amino acids. Between the trimmed V and J ends, which lost 3 bases and 1 base, there was a span of 11 bases. Per germline, CDR1 SNHLY and CDR2 FYNNEI. CDR3 bases: TGTGCCAGCAGTGACGAGGAACTACGCACAGATACGCAGTATTTT. This codes for CASSDEELRTDTQYF.

The V call is TRBV3-1, the J call TRBJ2-2, with D uncertain. Germline V gene data show CDR1 as LGHDT and CDR2 as YNNKEL (reference sequence). The V gene lost 0 bases and the J gene lost 7 bases, with 9 bases spanning the gap. CDR3 length: 14 amino acids. DNA of the CDR3: TGTGCCAGCAGCCAAGACCGGGTCTACGGGGAGCTGTTTTTT. Amino acids: CASSQDRVYGELFF.

This clonotype was counted a few times. The chain uses TRBV6-5 and TRBJ1-2, with D tentatively TRBD1 (5 bases). V was shortened by 4 bases and J by 7 bases, with 10 bases between the two germline ends. Germline V lookup: CDR1 MNHEY, CDR2 SVGAGI. There are 12 residues in the CDR3. The CDR3 DNA reads as TGTGCCAGCAGTTCCCTCGGGGGTGGCTACACCTTC. It translates to CASSSLGGGYTF.

The chain is built from TRBV11-2 and TRBJ2-3; unclear D gene. Germline V gene sequence: CDR1 SGHAT, CDR2 FQNNGV. CDR3 length: 13 residues. The V end lost 3 bases, the J end lost 7 bases, and 11 bases lay between the germline ends. The chain's CDR3 is CASSFGELNTQYF. The CDR3 nucleotides are TGTGCCAGCAGCTTTGGGGAATTGAATACGCAGTATTTT.

This clonotype was recorded a few times. The chain uses TRBV20-1 and TRBJ1-2; D gene unclear. Trimming removed 6 bases at V and 2 bases at J, with 16 bases between. The germline gives CDR1 DFQATT, CDR2 SNEGSKA (reference sequence). The CDR3 is made up of 14 amino acids. The CDR3 reads CSADPLSGNYGYTF. Here the CDR3 DNA reads TGCAGTGCAGACCCCTTGTCGGGGAACTATGGCTACACCTTC.

At least ten counts were recorded for this clonotype. The DNA for the CDR3 is TGCAGTGCTAGTCCACCGGGACAGGGGTTTTATGGCTACACCTTC. It is translated as CSASPPGQGFYGYTF. The chain couples TRBV20-1 to TRBJ1-2, with TRBD1 matching 10 bases. With 3 bases clipped from V and 5 bases from J, the junction kept 9 bases outside the gene matches. Per germline, CDR1 DFQATT and CDR2 SNEGSKA (reference sequence). This CDR3 is built from 15 residues.

This clonotype has a count of ten or more. V gene TRBV6-1 combines with J gene TRBJ1-2; no clear D. This CDR3 is 12 amino acids long. Germline lookup yields CDR1 MNHNS and CDR2 SASEGT. Trimming took off 3 bases at V and 4 bases at J, with 6 bases between the two ends. CDR3 coding DNA: TGTGCCAGCAGTGACGGGCGCTATGGCTACACCTTC. Its translation: CASSDGRYGYTF.

This clonotype was detected ten times or more. This rearrangement joins TRBV29-1 to TRBJ2-3; no firm D call. CDR3 length: 15 residues. The V end was cut by 0 bases, the J end by 0 bases, with 10 bases between. CDR1 and CDR2 (germline): SQVTM, ANQGSEA. Written as DNA, the CDR3 is TGCAGCGTTGAAGATCGGGCAGTTAGCACAGATACGCAGTATTTT. Translation gives CSVEDRAVSTDTQYF.

This clonotype was seen ten or more times. The CDR3 DNA reads as TGTGCCAGCAGTCCCAGTCGCAGCTTTGAAGCTTTCTTT. It is translated as CASSPSRSFEAFF. The chain combines TRBV12-3 or TRBV12-4 with TRBJ1-1; no clear D gene. CDR3 length: 13 amino acids. Trimming removed 5 bases at V and 7 bases at J, with 14 bases between.

This chain links TRBV7-2 with TRBJ2-7; tentative D call: TRBD2 (6 bases). The CDR3 is made up of 15 amino acids. V was trimmed by 1 base and J by 0 bases, leaving 10 bases between them. Germline CDR1 SGHTA, CDR2 FQGNSA. In nucleotides, the CDR3 is TGTGCCAGCAGCTTAGGGGCGGGGAGCTCCTACGAGCAGTACTTC. Its translation is CASSLGAGSSYEQYF. Together with reference TRBV7-2 and TRBJ2-7, the CDR3 gives the full variable domain: GAGVSQSPSNKVTEKGKDVELRCDPISGHTALYWYRQSLGQGLEFLIYFQGNSAPDKSGLPSDRFSAERTGGSVSTLTIQRTQQEDSAVYLCASSLGAGSSYEQYFGPGTRLTVT.

V is TRBV29-1 and J is TRBJ2-7; no reliable D call. This CDR3 is built from 11 residues. Trimming left V 7 bases short and J 6 bases short, with 13 bases between. CDR1 SQVTM and CDR2 ANQGSEA come from the germline V gene. The CDR3: CSGRGGSEQYF. The CDR3 DNA sequence: TGCAGCGGTCGAGGCGGCTCCGAGCAGTACTTC.

This clonotype was seen repeatedly, ten times or more. The chain is built from TRBV6-5 and TRBJ2-7, with 8 nucleotides matching TRBD1. The CDR3 is made up of 14 amino acids. Germline V gene lookup returns CDR1 MNHEY and CDR2 SVGAGI. Trimming at V came to 2 bases and at J to 5 bases, leaving 5 bases not matched to a gene. CDR3 bases: TGTGCCAGCAGTTACAGGGCAGGGGGCGACGAGCAGTACTTC. Its translation is CASSYRAGGDEQYF.

This clonotype was counted ten times or more. The chain uses TRBV4-1 and TRBJ2-7, with D perhaps TRBD2 (7 bases). CDR3 length equals 15 residues. V shed 0 bases and J shed 5 bases, with 14 bases lying between them. Germline loops: CDR1 MGHRA, CDR2 YSYEKL. The CDR3 region has the DNA TGCGCCAGCAGCCAAGAAGGGGGGGCGCTTGACGAGCAGTACTTC. It encodes CASSQEGGALDEQYF.

There are many counts of this clonotype. V usage is TRBV27 and J usage is TRBJ2-7; D is unclear. The germline V and J ends were trimmed by 3 bases and 2 bases, with 8 bases remaining between them. This CDR3 spans 13 amino acids. Germline-derived CDR1 and CDR2 are MNHEY and SMNVEV (reference sequence). The CDR3 region is CASSFIDTYEQYF. CDR3 coding DNA: TGTGCCAGCAGTTTCATTGACACCTACGAGCAGTACTTC.